This T cell receptor beta chain originates from a study of control samples from healthy donors and cancer patients. Trimming cost V 8 bases and J 5 bases, with 10 bases left between them. Germline V gives CDR1 ENHRY, CDR2 SYGVKD. The CDR3 totals 11 residues. The protocol was immunoSEQ multiplex PCR, while the TCRdb copy is restricted to in-frame clones and leaves out a portion. The sample has over 80,000 clones, 85% seen once. The source of this sequence is a man aged 25 to 40 in good health. The chain recombines TRBV10-3 with TRBJ2-7; D might be TRBD1 (5 bases). What was sequenced was blood. The CDR3 loop is CAIGAGNEQYF. In DNA, the CDR3 is TGTGCCATCGGGGCAGGGAACGAGCAGTACTTC.